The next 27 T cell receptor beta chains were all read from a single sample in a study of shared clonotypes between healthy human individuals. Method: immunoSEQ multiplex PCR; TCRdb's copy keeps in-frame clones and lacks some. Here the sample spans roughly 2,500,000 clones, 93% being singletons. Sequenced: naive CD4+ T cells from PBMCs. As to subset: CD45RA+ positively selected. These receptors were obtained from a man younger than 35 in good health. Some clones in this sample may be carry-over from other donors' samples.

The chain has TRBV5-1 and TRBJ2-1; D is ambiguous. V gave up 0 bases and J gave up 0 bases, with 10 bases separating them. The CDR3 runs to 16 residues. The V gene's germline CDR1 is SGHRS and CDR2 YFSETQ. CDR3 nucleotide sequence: TGCGCCAGCAGCTTGGCTAGGGTTAGCTCCTACAATGAGCAGTTCTTC. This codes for CASSLARVSSYNEQFF.

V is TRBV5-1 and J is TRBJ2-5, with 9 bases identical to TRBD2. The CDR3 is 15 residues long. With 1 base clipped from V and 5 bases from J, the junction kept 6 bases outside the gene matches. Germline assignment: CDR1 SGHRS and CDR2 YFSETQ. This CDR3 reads CASSLIAGALETQYF. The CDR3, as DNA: TGCGCCAGCAGCTTGATAGCGGGAGCTCTGGAGACCCAGTACTTC. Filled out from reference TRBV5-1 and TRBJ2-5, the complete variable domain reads KAGVTQTPRYLIKTRGQQVTLSCSPISGHRSVSWYQQTPGQGLQFLFEYFSETQRNKGNFPGRFSGRQFSNSRSEMNVSTLELGDSALYLCASSLIAGALETQYFGPGTRLLVL.

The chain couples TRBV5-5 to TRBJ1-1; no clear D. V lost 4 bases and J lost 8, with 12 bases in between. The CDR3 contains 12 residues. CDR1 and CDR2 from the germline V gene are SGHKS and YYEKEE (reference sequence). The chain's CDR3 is CASSRETQEAFF. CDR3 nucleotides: TGTGCCAGCAGCCGGGAAACTCAGGAAGCTTTCTTT.

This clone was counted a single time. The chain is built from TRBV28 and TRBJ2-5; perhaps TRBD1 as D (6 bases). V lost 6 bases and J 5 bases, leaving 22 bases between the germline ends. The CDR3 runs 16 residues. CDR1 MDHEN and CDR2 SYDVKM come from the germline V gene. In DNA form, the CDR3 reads TGTGCCAGCAGCCCCCCCGGGACAATTATCGGGGAGACCCAGTACTTC. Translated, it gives CASSPPGTIIGETQYF. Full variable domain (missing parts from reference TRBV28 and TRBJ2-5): DVKVTQSSRYLVKRTGEKVFLECVQDMDHENMFWYRQDPGLGLRLIYFSYDVKMKEKGDIPEGYSVSREKKERFSLILESASTNQTSMYLCASSPPGTIIGETQYFGPGTRLLVL.

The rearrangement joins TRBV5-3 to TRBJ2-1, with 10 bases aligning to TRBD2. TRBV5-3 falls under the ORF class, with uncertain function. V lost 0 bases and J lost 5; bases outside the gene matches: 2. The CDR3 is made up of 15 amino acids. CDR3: CARSLVGLADNEQFF. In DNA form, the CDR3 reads TGTGCCAGAAGCTTGGTTGGACTAGCGGACAATGAGCAGTTCTTC.

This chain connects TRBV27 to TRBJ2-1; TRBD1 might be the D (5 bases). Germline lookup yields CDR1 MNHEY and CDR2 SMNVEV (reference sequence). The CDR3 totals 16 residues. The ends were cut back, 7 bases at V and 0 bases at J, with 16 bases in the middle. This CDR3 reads CASTSDTSDSYNEQFF. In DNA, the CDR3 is TGTGCCAGCACATCGGACACATCCGACTCCTACAATGAGCAGTTCTTC.

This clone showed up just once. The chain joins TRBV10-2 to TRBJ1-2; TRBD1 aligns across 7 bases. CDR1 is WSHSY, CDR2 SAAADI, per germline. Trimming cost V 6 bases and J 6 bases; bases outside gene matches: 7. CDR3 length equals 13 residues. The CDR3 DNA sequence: TGCGCCAGCAGAGGACAGGCCCGTAATGGCTACACCTTC. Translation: CASRGQARNGYTF.

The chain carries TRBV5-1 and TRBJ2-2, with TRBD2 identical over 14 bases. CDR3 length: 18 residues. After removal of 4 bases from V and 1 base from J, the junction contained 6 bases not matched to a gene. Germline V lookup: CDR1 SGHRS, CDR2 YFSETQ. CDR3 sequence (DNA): TGCGCCAGCAGCCAGGCCGGACTAGCGGGAGGGAACACCGGGGAGCTGTTTTTT. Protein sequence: CASSQAGLAGGNTGELFF.

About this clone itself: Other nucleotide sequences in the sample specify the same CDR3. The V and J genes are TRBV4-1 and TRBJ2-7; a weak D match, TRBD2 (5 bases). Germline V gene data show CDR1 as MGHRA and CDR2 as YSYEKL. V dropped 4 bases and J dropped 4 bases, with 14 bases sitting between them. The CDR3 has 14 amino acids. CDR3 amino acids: CASSRRDRDYEQYF. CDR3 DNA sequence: TGCGCCAGCAGCCGAAGAGACCGGGATTACGAGCAGTACTTC.

The CDR3 is CASSRQGLSTDTQYF. CDR3 bases: TGTGCCAGCAGCAGACAGGGGCTGAGCACAGATACGCAGTATTTT. V usage is TRBV27 and J usage is TRBJ2-3, with 8 bases identical to TRBD1. V shed 6 bases, J shed 0 bases, and the junction held 5 bases outside the gene matches. Germline V lookup: CDR1 MNHEY, CDR2 SMNVEV (reference sequence). The CDR3 length is 15 residues.

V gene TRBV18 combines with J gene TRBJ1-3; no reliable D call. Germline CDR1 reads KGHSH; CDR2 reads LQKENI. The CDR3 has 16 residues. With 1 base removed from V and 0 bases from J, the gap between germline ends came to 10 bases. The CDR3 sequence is CASSPRQDFSGNTIYF. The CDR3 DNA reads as TGTGCCAGCTCACCACGGCAGGACTTCTCTGGAAACACCATATATTTT.

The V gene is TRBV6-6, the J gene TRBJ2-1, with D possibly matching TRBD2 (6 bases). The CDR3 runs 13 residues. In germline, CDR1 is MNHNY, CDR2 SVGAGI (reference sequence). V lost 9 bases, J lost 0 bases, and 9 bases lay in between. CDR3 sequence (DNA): TGTGCCAGTGTAGCGGACTCCTACAATGAGCAGTTCTTC. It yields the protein CASVADSYNEQFF.

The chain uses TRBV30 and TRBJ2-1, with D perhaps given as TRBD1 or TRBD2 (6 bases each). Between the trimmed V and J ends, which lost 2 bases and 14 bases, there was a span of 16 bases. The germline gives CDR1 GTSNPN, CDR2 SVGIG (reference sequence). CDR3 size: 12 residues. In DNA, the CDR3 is TGTGCCTGGAGTTCGGTAGCGGAGGGGGAGTTCTTC. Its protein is CAWSSVAEGEFF.

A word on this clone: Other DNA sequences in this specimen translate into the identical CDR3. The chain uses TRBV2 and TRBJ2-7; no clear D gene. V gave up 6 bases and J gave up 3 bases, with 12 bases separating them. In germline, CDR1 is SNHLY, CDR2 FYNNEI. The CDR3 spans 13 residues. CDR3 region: CASRAGPNYEQYF. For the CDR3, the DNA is TGTGCCAGCAGGGCCGGACCCAACTACGAGCAGTACTTC. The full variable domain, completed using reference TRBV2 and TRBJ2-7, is EPEVTQTPSHQVTQMGQEVILRCVPISNHLYFYWYRQILGQKVEFLVSFYNNEISEKSEIFDDQFSVERPDGSNFTLKIRSTKLEDSAMYFCASRAGPNYEQYFGPGTRLTVT.

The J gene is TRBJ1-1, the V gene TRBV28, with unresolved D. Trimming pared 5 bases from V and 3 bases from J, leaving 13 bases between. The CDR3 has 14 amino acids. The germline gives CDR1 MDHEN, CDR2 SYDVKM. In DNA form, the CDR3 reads TGTGCCAGCAGTCCCATCCCTGGGGACACTGAAGCTTTCTTT. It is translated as CASSPIPGDTEAFF.

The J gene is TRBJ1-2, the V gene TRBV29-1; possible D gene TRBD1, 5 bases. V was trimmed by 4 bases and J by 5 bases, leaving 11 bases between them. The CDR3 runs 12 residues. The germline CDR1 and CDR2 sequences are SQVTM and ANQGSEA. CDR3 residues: CSVVTAPYGYTF. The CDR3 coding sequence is TGCAGCGTTGTGACAGCACCATATGGCTACACCTTC.

The chain's CDR3 is CASSTLTGDTYEQYF. In DNA, the CDR3 is TGTGCCAGCAGTACCCTGACAGGGGATACCTACGAGCAGTACTTC. This chain connects TRBV6-1 to TRBJ2-7; TRBD1 aligns across 8 bases. Looked up from germline, CDR1 is MNHNS and CDR2 is SASEGT. CDR3 size: 15 residues. With 5 bases clipped from V and 2 bases from J, the junction kept 8 bases outside the gene matches.

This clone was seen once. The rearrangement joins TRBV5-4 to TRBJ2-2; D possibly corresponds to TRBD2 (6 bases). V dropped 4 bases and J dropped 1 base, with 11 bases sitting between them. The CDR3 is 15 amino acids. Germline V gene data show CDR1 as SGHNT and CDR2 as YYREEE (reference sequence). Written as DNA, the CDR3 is TGTGCCAGCAGCGAGACTAGTGTGAACACCGGGGAGCTGTTTTTT. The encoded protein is CASSETSVNTGELFF.

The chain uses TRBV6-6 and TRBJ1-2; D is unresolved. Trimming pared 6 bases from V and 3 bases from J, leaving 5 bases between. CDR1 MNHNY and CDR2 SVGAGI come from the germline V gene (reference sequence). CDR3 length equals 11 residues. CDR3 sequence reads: CASRSYYGYTF. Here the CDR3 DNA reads TGTGCCAGCAGAAGTTACTATGGCTACACCTTC.

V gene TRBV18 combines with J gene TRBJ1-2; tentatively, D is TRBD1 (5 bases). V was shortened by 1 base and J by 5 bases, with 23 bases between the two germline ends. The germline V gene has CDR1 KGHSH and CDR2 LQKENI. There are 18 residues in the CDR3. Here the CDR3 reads CASSPQTNSPLRDYGYTF. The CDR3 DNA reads TGTGCCAGCTCACCACAAACGAACTCGCCTCTCAGGGATTATGGCTACACCTTC.

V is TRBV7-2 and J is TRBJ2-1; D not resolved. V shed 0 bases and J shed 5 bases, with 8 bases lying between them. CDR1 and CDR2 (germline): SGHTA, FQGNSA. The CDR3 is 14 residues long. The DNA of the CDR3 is TGTGCCAGCAGCTTAGCCCGGGTAAACAATGAGCAGTTCTTC. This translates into CASSLARVNNEQFF.

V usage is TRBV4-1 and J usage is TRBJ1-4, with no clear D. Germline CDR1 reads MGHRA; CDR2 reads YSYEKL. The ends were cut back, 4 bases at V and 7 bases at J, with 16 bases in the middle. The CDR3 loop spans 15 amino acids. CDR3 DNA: TGCGCCAGCAGCCGACGGACGTGGGCGGGTGAAAAACTGTTTTTT. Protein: CASSRRTWAGEKLFF.

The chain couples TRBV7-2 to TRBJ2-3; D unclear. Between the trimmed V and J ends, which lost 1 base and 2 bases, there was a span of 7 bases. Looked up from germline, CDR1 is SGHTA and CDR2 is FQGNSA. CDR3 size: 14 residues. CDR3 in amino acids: CASSLVTATDTQYF. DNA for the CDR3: TGTGCCAGCAGCTTAGTCACAGCCACAGATACGCAGTATTTT. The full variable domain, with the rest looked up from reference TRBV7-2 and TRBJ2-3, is GAGVSQSPSNKVTEKGKDVELRCDPISGHTALYWYRQSLGQGLEFLIYFQGNSAPDKSGLPSDRFSAERTGGSVSTLTIQRTQQEDSAVYLCASSLVTATDTQYFGPGTRLTVL.

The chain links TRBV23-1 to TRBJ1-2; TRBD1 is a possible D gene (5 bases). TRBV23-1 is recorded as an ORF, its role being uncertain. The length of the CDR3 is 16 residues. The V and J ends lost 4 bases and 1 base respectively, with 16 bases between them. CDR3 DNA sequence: TGCGCCAGCAGTCCTCACTCACAGGATGATAACTATGGCTACACCTTC. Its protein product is CASSPHSQDDNYGYTF.

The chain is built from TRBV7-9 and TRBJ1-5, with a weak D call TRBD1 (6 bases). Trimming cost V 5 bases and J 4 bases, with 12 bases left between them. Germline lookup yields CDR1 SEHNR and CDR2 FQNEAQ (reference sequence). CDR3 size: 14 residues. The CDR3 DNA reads TGTGCCAGCAGCCCCGACAGGCCTAATCAGCCCCAGCATTTT. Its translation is CASSPDRPNQPQHF.

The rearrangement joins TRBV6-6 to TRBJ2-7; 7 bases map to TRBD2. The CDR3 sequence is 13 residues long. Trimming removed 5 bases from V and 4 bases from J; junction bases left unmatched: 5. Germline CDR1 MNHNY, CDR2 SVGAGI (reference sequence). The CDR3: CASSPAGDYEQYF. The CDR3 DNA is TGTGCCAGCAGTCCGGCGGGAGATTACGAGCAGTACTTC.

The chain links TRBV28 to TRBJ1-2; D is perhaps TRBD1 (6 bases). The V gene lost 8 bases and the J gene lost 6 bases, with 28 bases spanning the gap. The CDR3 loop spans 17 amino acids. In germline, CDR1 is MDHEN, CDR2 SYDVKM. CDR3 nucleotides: TGTGCCAGCCGCTCCGGAGGGTGGGGGGCGAGGATTCATGGCTACACCTTC. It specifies CASRSGGWGARIHGYTF.